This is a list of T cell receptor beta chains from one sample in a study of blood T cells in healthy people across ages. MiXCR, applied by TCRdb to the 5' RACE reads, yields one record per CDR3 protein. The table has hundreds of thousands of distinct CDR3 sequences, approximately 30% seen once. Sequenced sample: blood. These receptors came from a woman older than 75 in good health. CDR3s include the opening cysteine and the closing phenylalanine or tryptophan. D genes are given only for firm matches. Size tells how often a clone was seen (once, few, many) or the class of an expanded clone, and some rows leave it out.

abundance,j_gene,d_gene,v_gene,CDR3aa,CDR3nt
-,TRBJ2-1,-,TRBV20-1,CSAREDDHEQFF,TGCAGTGCTAGAGAGGATGACCATGAGCAGTTCTTC
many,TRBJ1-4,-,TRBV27,CASSAGRGSTNEKLFF,TGTGCCAGCAGTGCTGGGAGGGGGAGTACTAATGAAAAACTGTTTTTT
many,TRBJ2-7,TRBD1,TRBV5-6,CASSYYKMGQSYEQYF,TGTGCCAGCAGTTATTACAAAATGGGACAGAGCTACGAGCAGTACTTC
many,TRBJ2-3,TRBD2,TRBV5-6,CASSPLLAGAGDTQYF,TGTGCCAGCAGCCCTCTTCTAGCGGGGGCTGGAGATACGCAGTATTTT
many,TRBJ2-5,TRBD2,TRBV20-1,CSAKGLALETQYF,TGCAGTGCTAAGGGACTAGCATTAGAGACCCAGTACTTC
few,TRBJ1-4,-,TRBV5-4,CASRTGPNEKLFF,TGTGCCAGCAGGACGGGTCCTAATGAAAAACTGTTTTTT
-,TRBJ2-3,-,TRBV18,CASSRLGLGSGYTQYF,TGTGCCAGCTCACGCCTTGGACTCGGGTCCGGGTATACGCAGTATTTT
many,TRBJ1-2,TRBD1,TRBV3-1,CASSQGQTTGTNYGYTF,TGTGCCAGCAGCCAAGGACAAACGACAGGGACTAACTATGGCTACACCTTC
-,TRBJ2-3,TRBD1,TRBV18,CASSPPGTAQGSDTQYF,TGTGCCAGCTCACCACCGGGGACAGCCCAAGGGTCAGATACGCAGTATTTT
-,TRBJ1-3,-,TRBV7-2,CASSLGAPKSGNTIYF,TGTGCCAGCAGCTTAGGGGCACCAAAGTCTGGAAACACCATATATTTT
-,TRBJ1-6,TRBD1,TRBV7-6,CASSLRWTGEGSPLHF,TGTGCCAGCAGCCTCCGATGGACAGGGGAAGGTTCACCCCTCCACTTT
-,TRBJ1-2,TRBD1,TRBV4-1,CASSQAWDSPYGYTF,TGCGCCAGCAGCCAAGCTTGGGACAGCCCCTATGGCTACACCTTC
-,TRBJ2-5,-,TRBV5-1,CASSLVPGRETQYF,TGCGCCAGCAGCTTGGTACCGGGGAGGGAGACCCAGTACTTC
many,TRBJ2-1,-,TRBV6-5,CASSPRGAGDYNEQFF,TGTGCCAGCAGTCCGAGGGGGGCAGGGGACTACAATGAGCAGTTCTTC
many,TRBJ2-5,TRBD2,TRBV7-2,CASSTGWGLAGGGETQYF,TGTGCCAGCAGCACCGGTTGGGGACTAGCGGGGGGGGGAGAGACCCAGTACTTC
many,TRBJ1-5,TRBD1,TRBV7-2,CASSLSGGFLNQPQHF,TGTGCCAGCAGTTTATCAGGGGGATTCTTAAATCAGCCCCAGCATTTT
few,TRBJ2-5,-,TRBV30,CAWSSEDETQYF,TGTGCCTGGAGTTCTGAGGACGAGACCCAGTACTTC
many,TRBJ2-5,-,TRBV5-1,CASSLEASGGTQYF,TGCGCCAGCAGCTTGGAGGCCTCTGGGGGGACCCAGTACTTC
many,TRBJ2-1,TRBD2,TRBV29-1,CSAAQRASGGEQFF,TGCAGCGCCGCCCAAAGGGCTAGCGGGGGTGAGCAGTTCTTC
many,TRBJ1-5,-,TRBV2,CASSEAMYQPQHF,TGTGCCAGCAGTGAAGCGATGTATCAGCCCCAGCATTTT
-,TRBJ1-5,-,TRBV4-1,CASSQETGRWDQPQHF,TGCGCCAGCAGTCAAGAAACGGGTCGCTGGGATCAGCCCCAGCATTTT
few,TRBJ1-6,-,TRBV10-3,CAISGDPGMRNSPPHF,TGTGCCATCAGTGGGGACCCTGGCATGCGTAATTCACCCCCCCACTTT
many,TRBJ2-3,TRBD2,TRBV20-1,CSARETSGSTDTQYF,TGCAGTGCTAGAGAGACTAGCGGAAGCACAGATACGCAGTATTTT
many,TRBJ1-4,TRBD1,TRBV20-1,CSATRTGAHFFNEKLFF,TGCAGTGCTACCCGGACAGGGGCTCATTTCTTTAATGAAAAACTGTTTTTT
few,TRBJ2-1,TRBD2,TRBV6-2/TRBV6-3,CASSYLSGESSYNEQFF,TGTGCCAGCAGTTACTTAAGCGGGGAAAGCTCCTACAATGAGCAGTTCTTC
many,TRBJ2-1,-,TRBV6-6,CASSIRGREQFF,TGTGCCAGCAGTATCAGGGGTCGTGAGCAGTTCTTC
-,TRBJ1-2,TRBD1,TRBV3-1,CVSSSGTGVNGYTF,TGTGTCAGCAGCTCCGGGACAGGGGTGAATGGCTACACCTTC
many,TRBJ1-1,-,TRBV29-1,CSGIRRNTEAFF,TGCAGCGGTATCCGGAGGAACACTGAAGCTTTCTTT
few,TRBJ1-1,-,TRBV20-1,CSAYRGGQSTEAFF,TGCAGTGCTTATAGGGGCGGGCAGAGCACTGAAGCTTTCTTT
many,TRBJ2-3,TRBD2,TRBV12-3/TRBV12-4,CAKREGETDTQYF,TGTGCCAAAAGGGAGGGTGAGACAGATACGCAGTATTTT
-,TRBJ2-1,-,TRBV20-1,CSAPFSQGGNNEQFF,TGCAGTGCTCCCTTTTCCCAGGGAGGTAACAATGAGCAGTTCTTC
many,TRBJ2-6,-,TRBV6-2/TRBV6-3,CASSYPILTSGANVLTF,TGTGCCAGCAGTTATCCGATATTGACCTCTGGGGCCAACGTCCTGACTTTC
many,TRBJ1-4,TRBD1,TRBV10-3,CAISETTGAAEKLFF,TGTGCCATCAGTGAGACTACAGGGGCCGCGGAAAAACTGTTTTTT
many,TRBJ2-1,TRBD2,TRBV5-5,CASSFTGGAINNEQFF,TGTGCCAGCAGCTTCACCGGGGGGGCAATCAACAATGAGCAGTTCTTC
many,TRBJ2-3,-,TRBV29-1,CSVVSAGTDTQYF,TGCAGCGTTGTGTCAGCTGGCACAGATACGCAGTATTTT
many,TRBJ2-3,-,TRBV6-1,CASSDGTRSTDTQYF,TGTGCCAGCAGTGACGGGACTCGTTCGACAGATACGCAGTATTTT
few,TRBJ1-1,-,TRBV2,CASRWGFGTEAFF,TGTGCCAGCAGGTGGGGGTTCGGCACTGAAGCTTTCTTT
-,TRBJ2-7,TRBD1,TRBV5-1,CASSQGQAPGAEQYF,TGCGCCAGCAGCCAGGGACAGGCGCCGGGAGCCGAGCAGTACTTC